This T cell receptor beta chain was identified during a study of cytomegalovirus exposure and HLA in healthy donors. The data were produced by immunoSEQ multiplex PCR, yet TCRdb's version contains in-frame clones alone and is incomplete. The table has 130,000 to 150,000 clones, over 80% seen once. Germline-derived CDR1 and CDR2 are MDHEN and SYDVKM. The CDR3 is made up of 12 amino acids. The V and J ends lost 2 bases and 6 bases respectively, with 7 bases between them. The sequence was obtained from a man aged 18 to 35 in good health and CMV-seropositive. The chain links TRBV28 to TRBJ1-2, with TRBD1 as a possible D gene (6 bases). Material for sequencing was PBMCs. CDR3 amino acids: CASSLTGNGYTF. The CDR3 DNA follows: TGTGCCAGCAGTTTAACAGGGAATGGCTACACCTTC.